The 17 T cell receptor beta chains presented below share a single source sample, sequenced in a study of blood T cell repertoires in COVID-19. Only in-frame clones appear in the TCRdb table, and some are missing; sequencing was by immunoSEQ multiplex PCR. The sample carries around 140,000 clones, approximately 90% recorded once. The specimen sequenced was peripheral blood. These receptors were taken from a woman between 50 and 59 years old with acute or convalescent COVID-19.

This clone was observed once. The chain uses TRBV5-1 and TRBJ1-2; D is undetermined. Trimming stripped 4 bases from V and 4 bases from J, with 17 bases between. Germline loops: CDR1 SGHRS, CDR2 YFSETQ. The CDR3 spans 15 residues. The CDR3 loop reads CASSPDPPGSYGYTF. The CDR3 DNA is TGCGCCAGCAGCCCGGACCCTCCGGGAAGCTATGGCTACACCTTC.

The chain employs TRBV6-4 and TRBJ2-2, with TRBD2 matching over 14 bases. Germline values: CDR1 MRHNA, CDR2 SNTAGT. Germline trimming cut 0 bases from V and 5 bases from J; bases unmatched to any gene: 2. There are 17 residues in the CDR3. The CDR3 region is CASSDSGLAGDTGELFF. Here the CDR3 DNA reads TGTGCCAGCAGTGACTCGGGACTAGCGGGAGATACCGGGGAGCTGTTTTTT.

V usage is TRBV6-1 and J usage is TRBJ1-5; 8 nucleotides align to TRBD1. Trimming at V came to 4 bases and at J to 5 bases, leaving 10 bases not matched to a gene. Germline values: CDR1 MNHNS, CDR2 SASEGT. The CDR3 runs to 16 residues. The CDR3 region is CASSGRDRFLDQPQHF. The CDR3 region has the DNA TGTGCCAGCAGTGGTCGGGACAGGTTTTTGGATCAGCCCCAGCATTTT.

Only one count was recorded for this clone. V and J are TRBV28 and TRBJ2-3; D is unclear. Germline CDR1 is MDHEN and CDR2 is SYDVKM. This CDR3 region has 14 residues. With 3 bases removed from V and 1 base from J, the gap between germline ends came to 8 bases. CDR3 DNA: TGTGCCAGCAGTTTTCTCTCCGGCACAGATACGCAGTATTTT. Encoded protein: CASSFLSGTDTQYF.

The CDR3 region is CASSRETGARSGANVLTF. CDR3 coding DNA: TGTGCCAGCAGCCGAGAGACAGGGGCTCGCTCTGGGGCCAACGTCCTGACTTTC. V gene TRBV7-8 combines with J gene TRBJ2-6, with 8 bases identical to TRBD1. The CDR3 runs to 18 residues. Germline CDR1 reads SGHVS; CDR2 reads FQNEAQ. The J segment lost 0 bases and the V segment lost 5 bases, leaving 9 bases of the junction unmatched.

V usage is TRBV6-4 and J usage is TRBJ1-5, with 7 positions matching TRBD1. The CDR3 is 18 amino acids. The V gene's germline CDR1 is MRHNA and CDR2 SNTAGT. V dropped 6 bases and J dropped 7; count of bases not matched to a gene: 21. The CDR3 DNA is TGTGCCAGCAGAAAGACGGGACAGAGGAAGGGGGTCTGGCAGCCCCAGCATTTT. It translates to CASRKTGQRKGVWQPQHF.

This rearrangement joins TRBV5-6 to TRBJ2-3; D possibly corresponds to TRBD2 (5 bases). The CDR3 runs 15 residues. The germline V gene encodes CDR1 SGHDT and CDR2 YYEEEE. V shed 5 bases and J shed 1 base, with 14 bases lying between them. The CDR3 DNA is TGTGCCAGCAGTGGACTCACGAGGGGCACAGATACGCAGTATTTT. This gives the protein CASSGLTRGTDTQYF.

V and J are TRBV6-5 and TRBJ1-2; D is uncertain. The CDR3 totals 13 residues. Germline loops: CDR1 MNHEY, CDR2 SVGAGI. V lost 4 bases and J lost 7, with 13 bases in between. CDR3 in amino acids: CASSLVPASGYTF. The CDR3 DNA reads TGTGCCAGCAGTTTGGTCCCAGCGAGTGGCTACACCTTC.

The rearrangement joins TRBV28 to TRBJ1-2; 7 bases map to TRBD1. Losses at the gene ends were 4 bases for V and 2 bases for J; bases not matched to a gene: 10. This CDR3 region has 16 residues. Germline lookup yields CDR1 MDHEN and CDR2 SYDVKM. In DNA, the CDR3 is TGTGCCAGCAGTTACAGGGGTTATTCGTTAAACTATGGCTACACCTTC. This sequence encodes CASSYRGYSLNYGYTF.

The V and J genes are TRBV10-1 and TRBJ2-1; D perhaps matches TRBD1 (6 bases). The CDR3 runs to 16 residues. CDR1 and CDR2 from the germline V gene are WNHNN and SYGVQD (reference sequence). With 0 bases removed from V and 6 bases from J, the gap between germline ends came to 15 bases. DNA of the CDR3: TGCGCCAGCAGTGAGTCTCGAGGGCGAGGGGGCAATGAGCAGTTCTTC. Translation gives CASSESRGRGGNEQFF.

This clone was counted a single time. This chain links TRBV6-5 with TRBJ1-1; 7 nucleotides agree with TRBD1. The V and J ends lost 8 bases and 1 base, in that order; junction bases with no gene match: 4. From germline, CDR1 is MNHEY and CDR2 SVGAGI. The CDR3 consists of 13 residues. Here the CDR3 DNA reads TGTGCCAGCTCCTGGACAGGGAACACTGAAGCTTTCTTT. Protein product: CASSWTGNTEAFF.

CDR3 residues: CASSLWTGANEQFF. The CDR3 DNA sequence: TGTGCCAGCAGCCTCTGGACAGGGGCCAATGAGCAGTTCTTC. The chain employs TRBV7-9 and TRBJ2-1; 9 bases agree with TRBD1. V shed 5 bases and J 6 bases; nucleotides not matched to a gene: 5. The CDR3 consists of 14 residues. CDR1 SEHNR and CDR2 FQNEAQ come from the germline V gene (reference sequence).

The chain joins TRBV6-2 or TRBV6-3 to TRBJ2-1, with D possibly matching TRBD2 (5 bases). V was pared by 2 bases and J by 8 bases, with 7 bases between. CDR1 is MNHEY and CDR2 is SVGEGT in the germline V gene. The CDR3 extends over 12 amino acids. CDR3 sequence: CASSYGGDEQFF. The CDR3 bases are TGTGCCAGCAGTTACGGAGGCGATGAGCAGTTCTTC.

The J gene is TRBJ2-1, the V gene TRBV4-1; possible D gene TRBD2, 5 bases. Per germline, CDR1 MGHRA and CDR2 YSYEKL. The CDR3 has 14 amino acids. V was cut by 0 bases and J by 12 bases, with 15 bases left in between. CDR3: CASSQELPREPQFF. The DNA of the CDR3 is TGCGCCAGCAGCCAAGAACTCCCGAGGGAGCCGCAGTTCTTC.

The CDR3 here is CASSPRLAGGPDTQYF. CDR3 coding DNA: TGTGCCAGCAGCCCCCGACTAGCGGGGGGACCGGATACGCAGTATTTT. The rearrangement links TRBV7-8 to TRBJ2-3, with TRBD2 matching 13 bases. The V gene end was trimmed by 5 bases and the J gene end by 6 bases; junction bases not matched to a gene: 8. The CDR3 runs to 16 residues. Germline assignment: CDR1 SGHVS and CDR2 FQNEAQ. The full variable domain, rest sourced from reference TRBV7-8 and TRBJ2-3, is GAGVSQSPRYKVAKRGQDVALRCDPISGHVSLFWYQQALGQGPEFLTYFQNEAQLDKSGLPSDRFFAERPEGSVSTLKIQRTQQEDSAVYLCASSPRLAGGPDTQYFGPGTRLTVL.

The V call is TRBV18, the J call TRBJ2-7, with TRBD1 as a possible D gene (6 bases). Germline assignment: CDR1 KGHSH and CDR2 LQKENI. CDR3 length equals 13 residues. V was trimmed by 3 bases and J by 6 bases, leaving 12 bases between them. The CDR3, as DNA: TGTGCCAGCTCACCCTCTGCCAGGGGCGAGCAGTACTTC. It specifies CASSPSARGEQYF.

The gene calls are TRBV14 and TRBJ2-7, with 8 bases identical to TRBD2. Germline V lookup: CDR1 SGHDN, CDR2 FVKESK. The CDR3 sequence is 17 residues long. The V segment lost 2 bases and the J segment 0 bases; nucleotides outside the gene matches: 9. The CDR3 loop reads CASSQPSSGGSSYEQYF. CDR3 DNA sequence: TGTGCCAGCAGCCAACCCAGCTCGGGGGGGAGCTCCTACGAGCAGTACTTC.